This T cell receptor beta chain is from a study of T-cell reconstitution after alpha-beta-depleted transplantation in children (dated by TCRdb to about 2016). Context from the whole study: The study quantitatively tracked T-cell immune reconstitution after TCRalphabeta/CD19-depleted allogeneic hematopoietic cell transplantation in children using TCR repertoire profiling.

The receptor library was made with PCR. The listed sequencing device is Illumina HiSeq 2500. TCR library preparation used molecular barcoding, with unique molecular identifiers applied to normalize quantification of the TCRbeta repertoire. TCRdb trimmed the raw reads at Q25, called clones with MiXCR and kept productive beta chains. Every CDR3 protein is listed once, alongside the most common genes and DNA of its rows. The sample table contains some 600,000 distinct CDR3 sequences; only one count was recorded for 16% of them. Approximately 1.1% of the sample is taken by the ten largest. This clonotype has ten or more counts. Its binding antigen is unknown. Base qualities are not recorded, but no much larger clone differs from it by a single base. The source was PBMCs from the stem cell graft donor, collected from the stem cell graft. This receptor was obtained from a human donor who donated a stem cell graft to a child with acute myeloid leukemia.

The base sequence is TGTGCCAGCAGCTTAGGAGCTAATTCACCCCTCCACTTT. It translates as CASSLGANSPLHF. The V gene is TRBV7-9 and the J gene is TRBJ1-6, with the identity of the D gene unclear. The CDR3, from cysteine to phenylalanine, totals 13 residues. Only the CDR3 part of the read is kept: 39 bases, read in frame from the first base. The junction carries 4 bases between V and J, which are trimmed by 1 base and 6 bases respectively. The germline V gene (reference sequence) gives CDR1 as SEHNR and CDR2 as FQNEAQ.